The entry below describes one T cell receptor beta chain. Antigen unknown. The record originates from a study of T-cell memory formation after mild COVID-19. After 5'RACE with constant-segment primers, TCR alpha and TCR beta cDNA libraries carrying sample barcodes and UMIs were obtained. TCRdb recomputed calls from the 5' RACE reads with MiXCR, one row per CDR3 protein. The sample has about 320,000 distinct CDR3 sequences, over 11% seen once. CDR1 is MNHEY and CDR2 is SMNVEV in the germline V gene (reference sequence). The CDR3 extends over 17 amino acids. J was trimmed by 2 bases and V by 0 bases; bases with no gene match: 7. Study-wide points: Contracting CD4+ clones sat mainly in CM and EM; CD8+ in EMRA. Day 15 to 85 contractors were CD4/CD8 balanced; later expanders leaned CD4+. In pre-infection memory, a portion of responding clones appeared, which suggested that cross-reactive memory joined.

This sequence was found in a man aged 18 to 30 who had mild COVID-19 (a few samples of this study predate the infection). Cell type and time point are not known. The sample consisted of PBMCs or a T cell subset sorted from them (not recorded which). This chain joins TRBV27 and TRBJ1-2, with 9 bases matching TRBD1. The CDR3 DNA sequence: TGTGCCAGCAGTTTATCGGATGGACAGGGGAAAAACTATGGCTACACCTTC. Residues: CASSLSDGQGKNYGYTF.